These 13 T cell receptor beta chains originate from one sample sequenced in a study of blood T cell repertoires in COVID-19. Using immunoSEQ multiplex PCR, the repertoire was profiled, and TCRdb retains in-frame clones only, with some absent. The repertoire has approximately 130,000 clones, roughly 80% of them found once; the top ten carry 12%. Sequencing was done on a sample of peripheral blood. These receptor sequences come from a human donor in a cohort sampled during active COVID-19.

The chain carries TRBV3-1 (or the pseudogene TRBV3-2) and TRBJ1-1, with 7 bases that match TRBD1. CDR1 and CDR2 (germline): LGHDT, YNNKEL (reference sequence). This CDR3 comprises 15 residues. Trimming took 3 bases from V and 1 from J; bases not matched to a gene: 5. DNA for the CDR3: TGTGCCAGCAGCCACGAACAGGGGCCGAACACTGAAGCTTTCTTT. Its translation: CASSHEQGPNTEAFF.

V gene TRBV2 combines with J gene TRBJ2-3; a weak D match, TRBD1 (6 bases). CDR1 and CDR2 (germline): SNHLY, FYNNEI. The CDR3 is 14 residues long. V lost 5 bases and J lost 0, with 9 bases in between. In DNA, the CDR3 is TGTGCCAGCAGTTACAGGGTCAGCACAGATACGCAGTATTTT. Amino acid sequence: CASSYRVSTDTQYF.

This rearrangement joins TRBV6-5 to TRBJ2-3, with TRBD1 matching over 9 bases. This CDR3 is built from 13 residues. Germline V CDR1 and CDR2: MNHEY, SVGAGI. The V segment lost 8 bases and the J segment 1 base; nucleotides outside the gene matches: 1. CDR3 loop: CASRDRGTDTQYF. Written as DNA, the CDR3 is TGTGCCAGCCGGGACAGGGGCACAGATACGCAGTATTTT.

V is TRBV6-2 or TRBV6-3 and J is TRBJ1-5, with TRBD1 matching over 7 bases. The CDR3 is 14 residues long. V lost 6 bases and J lost 6; bases outside the gene matches: 8. Germline V gives CDR1 MNHEY, CDR2 SVGEGT. In DNA form, the CDR3 reads TGTGCCAGCAGCTTCGACAGGGCCGGTCAGCCCCAGCATTTT. Its translation: CASSFDRAGQPQHF.

This clone was observed once. This chain connects TRBV10-3 to TRBJ2-2, with D possibly matching TRBD1 (6 bases). This CDR3 has 12 amino acids. In germline, CDR1 is ENHRY, CDR2 SYGVKD. Trimming removed 4 bases at V and 6 bases at J, with 6 bases between. CDR3 sequence (DNA): TGTGCCATCAGTGCAGGGGCCGGGGAGCTGTTTTTT. This sequence encodes CAISAGAGELFF.

The chain combines TRBV9 with TRBJ1-2; 8 bases fit TRBD1. The V gene's germline CDR1 is SGDLS and CDR2 YYNGEE. V dropped 6 bases and J dropped 6; count of bases not matched to a gene: 10. This CDR3 spans 14 amino acids. CDR3 sequence reads: CASNNMDRDDGYTF. As DNA, the CDR3 is TGTGCCAGCAACAATATGGACAGGGACGATGGCTACACCTTC.

The chain combines TRBV7-2 with TRBJ1-1; D not resolved. The CDR3 sequence is 13 residues long. Germline V gene sequence: CDR1 SGHTA, CDR2 FQGNSA. V lost 1 base and J 3 bases, leaving 6 bases between the germline ends. CDR3: CASSLVADTEAFF. CDR3 in DNA: TGTGCCAGCAGCTTAGTCGCGGACACTGAAGCTTTCTTT.

This chain connects TRBV6-5 to TRBJ1-2, with 9 bases identical to TRBD1. J lost 4 bases, V lost 2 bases, and 2 bases had no gene match. This CDR3 is 14 amino acids long. Per germline, CDR1 MNHEY and CDR2 SVGAGI. CDR3 loop: CASSYGQGIYGYTF. The DNA for the CDR3 is TGTGCCAGCAGTTACGGACAGGGGATCTATGGCTACACCTTC.

This chain joins TRBV19 and TRBJ1-1; no definite D call. Germline V gene sequence: CDR1 LNHDA, CDR2 SQIVND (reference sequence). V was trimmed by 3 bases and J by 1 base, leaving 6 bases between them. The CDR3 is made up of 13 amino acids. The CDR3 bases are TGTGCCAGTAGTATGGGCAGGAACACTGAAGCTTTCTTT. Its protein is CASSMGRNTEAFF.

This chain connects TRBV19 to TRBJ2-2; 8 positions match TRBD1. Germline V CDR1 and CDR2: LNHDA, SQIVND (reference sequence). This CDR3 spans 15 amino acids. The V and J ends lost 10 bases and 1 base, in that order; junction bases with no gene match: 8. CDR3 sequence: CATKEGTGNTGELFF. The CDR3 DNA reads as TGTGCCACCAAGGAGGGGACAGGGAACACCGGGGAGCTGTTTTTT.

V usage is TRBV19 and J usage is TRBJ1-5, with 7 positions matching TRBD1. V gave up 6 bases and J gave up 4 bases; unmatched junction bases: 12. CDR1 is LNHDA, CDR2 SQIVND, per germline (reference sequence). This CDR3 spans 16 amino acids. DNA for the CDR3: TGTGCCAGTAGCAACCTCGGGACAGCTAAAAATCAGCCCCAGCATTTT. Residues: CASSNLGTAKNQPQHF.

J is TRBJ1-1 and V is TRBV19; D possibly corresponds to TRBD1 (5 bases). V shed 5 bases and J shed 3 bases, with 10 bases lying between them. CDR1 LNHDA and CDR2 SQIVND come from the germline V gene (reference sequence). This CDR3 comprises 13 residues. In nucleotides, the CDR3 is TGTGCCAGTAGTGTCGACAGAGACACTGAAGCTTTCTTT. Its translation is CASSVDRDTEAFF.

V is TRBV5-1 and J is TRBJ1-1; possible D gene TRBD1, 6 bases. Germline assignment: CDR1 SGHRS and CDR2 YFSETQ. This CDR3 is 15 amino acids long. The V end lost 0 bases, the J end lost 4 bases, and 13 bases lay between the germline ends. The CDR3 coding sequence is TGCGCCAGCAGCTTGGAAACAGGGTACGGCACTGAAGCTTTCTTT. It is translated as CASSLETGYGTEAFF.